Listed here is a single T cell receptor (beta chain). These data come from a study of T cell changes during pregnancy in multiple sclerosis. CDR1 is MNHEY, CDR2 SVGAGI, per germline. The CDR3 covers 15 residues. Trimming shortened V by 5 bases and J by 0 bases, and 11 bases separated the two germline ends. TCRdb's table, derived via immunoSEQ multiplex PCR, lists solely in-frame clones and lacks some. The sample has tens of thousands of clones; roughly 92% are singletons. The sequence was collected from a female donor in good health, enrolled as a control in a pregnancy study. Here the sequenced sample was peripheral blood, taken in the second trimester of pregnancy. The rearrangement links TRBV6-5 to TRBJ1-3, with no clear D. CDR3 nucleotide sequence: TGTGCCAGCAGTCCGGTCACGAGCTCTGGAAACACCATATATTTT. Translating gives CASSPVTSSGNTIYF.